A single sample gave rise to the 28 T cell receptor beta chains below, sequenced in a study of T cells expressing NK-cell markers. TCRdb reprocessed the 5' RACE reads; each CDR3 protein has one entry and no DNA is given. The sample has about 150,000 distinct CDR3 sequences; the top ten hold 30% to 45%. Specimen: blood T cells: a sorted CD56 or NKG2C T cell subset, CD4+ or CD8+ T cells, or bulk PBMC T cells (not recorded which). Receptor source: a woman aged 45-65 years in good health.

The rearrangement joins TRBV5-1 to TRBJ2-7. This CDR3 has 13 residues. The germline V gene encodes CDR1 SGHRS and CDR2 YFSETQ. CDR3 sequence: CASIGDHPYEQYF.

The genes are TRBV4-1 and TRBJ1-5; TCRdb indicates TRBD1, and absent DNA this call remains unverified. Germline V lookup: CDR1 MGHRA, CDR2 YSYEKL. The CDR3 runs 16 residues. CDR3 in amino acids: CASSQGIQGNNQPQHF.

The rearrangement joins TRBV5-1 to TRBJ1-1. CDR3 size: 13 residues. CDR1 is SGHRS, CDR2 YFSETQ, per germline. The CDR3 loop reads CASSAGPVAEAFF.

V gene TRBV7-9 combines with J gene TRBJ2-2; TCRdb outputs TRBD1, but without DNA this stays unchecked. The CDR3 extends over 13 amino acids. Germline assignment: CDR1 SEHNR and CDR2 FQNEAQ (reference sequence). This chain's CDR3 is CASSKWPPGELFF.

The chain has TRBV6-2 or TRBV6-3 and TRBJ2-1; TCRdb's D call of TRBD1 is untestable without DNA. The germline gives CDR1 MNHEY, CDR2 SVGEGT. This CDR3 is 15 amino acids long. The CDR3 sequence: CASSPAGGLYNEQFF.

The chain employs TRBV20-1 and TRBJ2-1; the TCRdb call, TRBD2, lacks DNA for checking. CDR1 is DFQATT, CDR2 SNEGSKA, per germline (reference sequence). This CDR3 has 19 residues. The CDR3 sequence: CSARDGGTSGRPTYNEQFF.

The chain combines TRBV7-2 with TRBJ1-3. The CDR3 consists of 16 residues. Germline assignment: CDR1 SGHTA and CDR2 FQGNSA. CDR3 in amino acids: CASSLGVTRSGNTIYF.

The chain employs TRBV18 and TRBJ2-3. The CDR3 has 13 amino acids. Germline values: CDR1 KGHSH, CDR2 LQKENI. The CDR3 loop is CASSPYSTDTQYF. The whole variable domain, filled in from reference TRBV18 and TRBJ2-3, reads NAGVMQNPRHLVRRRGQEARLRCSPMKGHSHVYWYRQLPEEGLKFMVYLQKENIIDESGMPKERFSAEFPKEGPSILRIQQVVRGDSAAYFCASSPYSTDTQYFGPGTRLTVL.

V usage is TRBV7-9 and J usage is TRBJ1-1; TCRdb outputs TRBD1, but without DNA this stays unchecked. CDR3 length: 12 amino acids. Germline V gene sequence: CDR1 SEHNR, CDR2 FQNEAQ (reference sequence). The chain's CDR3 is CASSPRDGEAFF.

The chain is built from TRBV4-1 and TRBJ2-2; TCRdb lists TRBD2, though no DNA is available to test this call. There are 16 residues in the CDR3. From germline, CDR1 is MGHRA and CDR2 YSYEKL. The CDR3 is CASSHTSGRRAGELFF.

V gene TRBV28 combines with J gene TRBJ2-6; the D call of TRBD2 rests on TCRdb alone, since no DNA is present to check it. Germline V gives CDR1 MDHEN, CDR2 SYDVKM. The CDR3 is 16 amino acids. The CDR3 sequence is CASTDRGLIGANVLTF.

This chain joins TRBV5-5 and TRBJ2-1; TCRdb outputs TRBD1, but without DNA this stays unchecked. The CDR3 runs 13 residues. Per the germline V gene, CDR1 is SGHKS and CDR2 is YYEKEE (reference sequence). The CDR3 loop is CASSPTGGLEQFF. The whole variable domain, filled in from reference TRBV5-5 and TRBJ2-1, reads DAGVTQSPTHLIKTRGQQVTLRCSPISGHKSVSWYQQVLGQGPQFIFQYYEKEERGRGNFPDRFSARQFPNYSSELNVNALLLGDSALYLCASSPTGGLEQFFGPGTRLTVL.

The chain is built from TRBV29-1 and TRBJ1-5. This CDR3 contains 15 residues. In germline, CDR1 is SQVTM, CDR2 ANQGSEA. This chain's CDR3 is CSVELKTDGNQPQHF.

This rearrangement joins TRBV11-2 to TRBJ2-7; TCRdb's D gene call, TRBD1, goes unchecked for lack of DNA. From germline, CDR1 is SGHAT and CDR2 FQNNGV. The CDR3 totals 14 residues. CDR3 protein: CASSLYRGHYEQYF.

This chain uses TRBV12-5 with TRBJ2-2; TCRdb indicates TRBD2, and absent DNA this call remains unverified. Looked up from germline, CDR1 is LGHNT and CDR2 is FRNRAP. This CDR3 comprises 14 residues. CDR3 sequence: CASGLSGSAGELFF.

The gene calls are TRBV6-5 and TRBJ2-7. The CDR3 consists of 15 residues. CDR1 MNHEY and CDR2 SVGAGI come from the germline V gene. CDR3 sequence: CASSYTDRSTYEQYF.

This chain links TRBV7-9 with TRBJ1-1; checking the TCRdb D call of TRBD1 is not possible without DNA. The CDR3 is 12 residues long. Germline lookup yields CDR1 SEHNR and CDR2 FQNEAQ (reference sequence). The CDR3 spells CASSLGADGAFF.

The CDR3 reads CASSLTTSGVYNEQFF. V is TRBV27 and J is TRBJ2-1; TCRdb calls TRBD2, which cannot be checked without DNA. There are 16 residues in the CDR3. The germline V gene has CDR1 MNHEY and CDR2 SMNVEV (reference sequence).

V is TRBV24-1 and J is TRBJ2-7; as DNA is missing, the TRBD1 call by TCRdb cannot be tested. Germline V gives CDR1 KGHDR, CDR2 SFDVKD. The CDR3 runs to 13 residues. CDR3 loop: CATSDDRVHEQYF.

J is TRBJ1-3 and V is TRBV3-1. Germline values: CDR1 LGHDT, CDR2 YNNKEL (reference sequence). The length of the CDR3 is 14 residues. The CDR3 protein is CASSPLMAGNTIYF. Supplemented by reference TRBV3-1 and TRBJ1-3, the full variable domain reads DTAVSQTPKYLVTQMGNDKSIKCEQNLGHDTMYWYKQDSKKFLKIMFSYNNKELIINETVPNRFSPKSPDKAHLNLHINSLELGDSAVYFCASSPLMAGNTIYFGEGSWLTVV.

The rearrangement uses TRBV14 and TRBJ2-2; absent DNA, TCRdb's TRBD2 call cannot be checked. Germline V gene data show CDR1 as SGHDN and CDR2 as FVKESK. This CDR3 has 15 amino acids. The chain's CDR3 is CASSQERRRFGELFF.

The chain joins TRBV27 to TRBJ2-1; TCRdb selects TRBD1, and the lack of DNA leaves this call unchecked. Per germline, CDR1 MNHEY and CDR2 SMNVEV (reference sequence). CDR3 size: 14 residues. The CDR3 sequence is CASSPLTSYNEQFF.

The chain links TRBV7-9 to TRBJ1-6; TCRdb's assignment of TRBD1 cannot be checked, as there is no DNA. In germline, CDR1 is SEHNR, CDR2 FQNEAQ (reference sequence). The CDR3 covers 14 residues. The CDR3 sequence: CASSTGQGDSPLHF.

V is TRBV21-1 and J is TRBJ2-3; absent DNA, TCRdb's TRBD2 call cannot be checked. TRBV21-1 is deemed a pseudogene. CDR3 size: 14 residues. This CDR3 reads CASIPPGLADTQYF.

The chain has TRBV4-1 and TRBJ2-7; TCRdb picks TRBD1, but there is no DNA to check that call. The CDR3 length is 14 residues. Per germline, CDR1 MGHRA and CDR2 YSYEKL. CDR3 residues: CASSPRQGDYEQYF.

The CDR3 reads CASSWATPSNEQFF. This chain joins TRBV11-1 and TRBJ2-1; the TRBD1 assignment by TCRdb is unverifiable without DNA. CDR3 length equals 14 residues. CDR1 and CDR2 from the germline V gene are SGHAT and FQDESV (reference sequence).

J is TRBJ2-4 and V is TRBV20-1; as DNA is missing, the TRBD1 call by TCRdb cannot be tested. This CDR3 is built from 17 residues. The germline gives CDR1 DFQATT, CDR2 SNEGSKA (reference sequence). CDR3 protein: CSATRLAGDIAKNIQYF.

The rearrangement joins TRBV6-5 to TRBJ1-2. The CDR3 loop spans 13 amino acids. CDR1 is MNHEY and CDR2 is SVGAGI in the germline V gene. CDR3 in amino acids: CASSSSETKGYTF.